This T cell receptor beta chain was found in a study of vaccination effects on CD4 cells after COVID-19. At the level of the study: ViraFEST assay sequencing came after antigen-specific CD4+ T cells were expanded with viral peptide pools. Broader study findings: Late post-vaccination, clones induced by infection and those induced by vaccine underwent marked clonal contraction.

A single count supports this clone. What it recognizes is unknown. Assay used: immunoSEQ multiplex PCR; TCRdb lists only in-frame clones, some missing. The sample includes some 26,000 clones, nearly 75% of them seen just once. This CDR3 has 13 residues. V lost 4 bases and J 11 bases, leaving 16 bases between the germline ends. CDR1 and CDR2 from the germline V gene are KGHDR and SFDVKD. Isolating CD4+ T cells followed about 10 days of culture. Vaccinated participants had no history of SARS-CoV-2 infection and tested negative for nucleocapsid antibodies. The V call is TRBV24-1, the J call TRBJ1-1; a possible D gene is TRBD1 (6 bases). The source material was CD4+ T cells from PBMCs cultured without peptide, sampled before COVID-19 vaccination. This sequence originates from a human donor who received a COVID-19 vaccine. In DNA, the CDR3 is TGTGCCACCAGTGAACGTACAGGGAGAGGGGCTTTCTTT. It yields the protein CATSERTGRGAFF.